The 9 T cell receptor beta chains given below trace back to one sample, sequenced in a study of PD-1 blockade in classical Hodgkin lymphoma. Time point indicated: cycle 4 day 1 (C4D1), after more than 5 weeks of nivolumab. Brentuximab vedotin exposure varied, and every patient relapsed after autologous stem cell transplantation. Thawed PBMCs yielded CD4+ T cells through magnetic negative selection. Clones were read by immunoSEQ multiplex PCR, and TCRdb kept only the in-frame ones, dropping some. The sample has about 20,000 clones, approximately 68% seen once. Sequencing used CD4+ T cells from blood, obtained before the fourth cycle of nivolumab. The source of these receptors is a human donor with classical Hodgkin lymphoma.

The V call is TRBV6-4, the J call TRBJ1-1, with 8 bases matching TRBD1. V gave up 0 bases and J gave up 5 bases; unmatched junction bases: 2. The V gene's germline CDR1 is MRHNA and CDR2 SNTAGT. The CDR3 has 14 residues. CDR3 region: CASSDSDRVTEAFF. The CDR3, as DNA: TGTGCCAGCAGTGACTCGGACAGGGTAACTGAAGCTTTCTTT.

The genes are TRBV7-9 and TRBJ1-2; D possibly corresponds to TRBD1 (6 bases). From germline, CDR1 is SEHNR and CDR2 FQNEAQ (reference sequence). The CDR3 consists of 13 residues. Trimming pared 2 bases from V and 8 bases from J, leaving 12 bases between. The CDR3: CASSLMGAQGYTF. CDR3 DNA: TGTGCCAGCAGCTTAATGGGGGCGCAGGGCTACACCTTC.

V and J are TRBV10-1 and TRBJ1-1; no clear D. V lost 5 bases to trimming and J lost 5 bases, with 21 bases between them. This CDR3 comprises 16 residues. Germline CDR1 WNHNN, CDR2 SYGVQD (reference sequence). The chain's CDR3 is CASSPTRAAMITEAFF. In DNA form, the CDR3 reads TGCGCCAGCAGTCCTACCAGAGCGGCGATGATTACTGAAGCTTTCTTT.

The DNA of the CDR3 is TGTGCCAGCAGCTTAAACGGCTACAATGAGCAGTTCTTC. This sequence encodes CASSLNGYNEQFF. This chain connects TRBV11-3 to TRBJ2-1; D call uncertain. CDR3 length: 13 residues. The V gene lost 2 bases and the J gene lost 3 bases, with 5 bases spanning the gap. The germline CDR1 and CDR2 sequences are SGHNT and YENEEA.

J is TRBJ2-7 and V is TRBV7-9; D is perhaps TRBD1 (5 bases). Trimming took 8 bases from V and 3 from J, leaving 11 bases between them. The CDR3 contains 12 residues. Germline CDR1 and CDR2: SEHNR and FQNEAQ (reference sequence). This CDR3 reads CASENQGYEQYF. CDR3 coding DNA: TGTGCCAGCGAAAATCAGGGCTACGAGCAGTACTTC.

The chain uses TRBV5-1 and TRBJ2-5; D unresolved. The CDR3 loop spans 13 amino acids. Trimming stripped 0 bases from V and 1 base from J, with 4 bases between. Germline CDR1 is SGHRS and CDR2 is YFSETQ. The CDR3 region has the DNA TGCGCCAGCAGCTTGGTTCCCCAAGAGACCCAGTACTTC. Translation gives CASSLVPQETQYF.

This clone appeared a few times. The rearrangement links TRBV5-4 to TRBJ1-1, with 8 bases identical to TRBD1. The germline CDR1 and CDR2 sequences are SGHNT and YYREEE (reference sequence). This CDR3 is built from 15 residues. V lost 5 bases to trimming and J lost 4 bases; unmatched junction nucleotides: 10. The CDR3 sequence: CASRNSGTGTTEAFF. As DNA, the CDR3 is TGTGCCAGCAGGAATTCCGGGACAGGCACCACTGAAGCTTTCTTT. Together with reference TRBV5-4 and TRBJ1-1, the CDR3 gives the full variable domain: ETGVTQSPTHLIKTRGQQVTLRCSSQSGHNTVSWYQQALGQGPQFIFQYYREEENGRGNFPPRFSGLQFPNYSSELNVNALELDDSALYLCASRNSGTGTTEAFFGQGTRLTVV.

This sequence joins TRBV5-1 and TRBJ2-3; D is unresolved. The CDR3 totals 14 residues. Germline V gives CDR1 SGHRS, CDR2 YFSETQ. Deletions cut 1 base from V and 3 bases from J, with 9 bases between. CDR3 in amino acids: CASSLSVGTDTQYF. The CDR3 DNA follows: TGCGCCAGCAGCTTGTCTGTGGGTACAGATACGCAGTATTTT.

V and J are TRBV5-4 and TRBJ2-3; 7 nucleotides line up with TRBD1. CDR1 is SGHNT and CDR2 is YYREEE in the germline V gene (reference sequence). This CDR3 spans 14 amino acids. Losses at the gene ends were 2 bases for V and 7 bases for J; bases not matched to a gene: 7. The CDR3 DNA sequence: TGTGCCAGCAGCTTAGGACAGGAATCTTATACGCAGTATTTT. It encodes CASSLGQESYTQYF.